Listed below are T cell receptor beta chains from one sample, sequenced in a study of blood T cell repertoires in COVID-19. Libraries were prepared by immunoSEQ multiplex PCR; TCRdb keeps only in-frame clonotypes and omits some of them. The sample yields some 74,000 clones, roughly three quarters seen once. Sequencing used peripheral blood. The receptors here all came from a man aged 70 or older with active or convalescent COVID-19. The CDR3 runs from the conserved cysteine through the conserved F or W. The D gene is left open where the match is weak. Size is stated for part of the rows, as once, few or many counts, or as a class when the clone is expanded.

clone_size: -; d_call: TRBD1; j_call: TRBJ1-1; v_call: TRBV7-6; cdr3_nt: TGTGCCAGCGCACATAGGACAGGGGGCGCGAGCACTGAAGCTTTCTTT; cdr3_aa: CASAHRTGGASTEAFF
clone_size: few; d_call: TRBD1; j_call: TRBJ1-1; v_call: TRBV6-5; cdr3_nt: TGTGCCAGCAGTAACAGGGGGCGAGGAACTGAAGCTTTCTTT; cdr3_aa: CASSNRGRGTEAFF
clone_size: -; d_call: -; j_call: TRBJ2-2; v_call: TRBV19; cdr3_nt: TGTGCCAGTAGTCACCGTCAGGACACCGGGGAGCTGTTTTTT; cdr3_aa: CASSHRQDTGELFF
clone_size: -; d_call: -; j_call: TRBJ1-5; v_call: TRBV6-5; cdr3_nt: TGTGCCAGCAGGGACAAAACCCATCAGCCCCAGCATTTT; cdr3_aa: CASRDKTHQPQHF
clone_size: -; d_call: -; j_call: TRBJ2-1; v_call: TRBV11-3; cdr3_nt: TGTGCCAGCAGCTTAGTCGGGAACCCCTACAATGAGCAGTTCTTC; cdr3_aa: CASSLVGNPYNEQFF
clone_size: few; d_call: -; j_call: TRBJ1-5; v_call: TRBV28; cdr3_nt: TGTGCCAGCAGTCCGAGGTCATGGGCCCGGGGTCAGCCCCAGCATTTT; cdr3_aa: CASSPRSWARGQPQHF
clone_size: -; d_call: TRBD1; j_call: TRBJ2-2; v_call: TRBV7-9; cdr3_nt: TGTGCCAGCAGCGGGACCGGGACAGGGACCACCGGGGAGCTGTTTTTT; cdr3_aa: CASSGTGTGTTGELFF
clone_size: -; d_call: -; j_call: TRBJ2-3; v_call: TRBV10-3; cdr3_nt: TGTGCCATCAGTGCCGGGGTAGCGACAGATACGCAGTATTTT; cdr3_aa: CAISAGVATDTQYF
clone_size: -; d_call: TRBD1; j_call: TRBJ1-5; v_call: TRBV28; cdr3_nt: TGTGCCAGCAGCGGACAGGAGGATCAGCCCCAGCATTTT; cdr3_aa: CASSGQEDQPQHF
clone_size: -; d_call: -; j_call: TRBJ1-2; v_call: TRBV30; cdr3_nt: TGTGCCTGGAATATGGCTAGGGGCTACACCTTC; cdr3_aa: CAWNMARGYTF
clone_size: -; d_call: -; j_call: TRBJ1-3; v_call: TRBV2; cdr3_nt: TGTGCCAGCAGTGTACAGGGCTATGGAAACACCATATATTTT; cdr3_aa: CASSVQGYGNTIYF
clone_size: once; d_call: -; j_call: TRBJ1-6; v_call: TRBV28; cdr3_nt: TGTGCCAGCAGTTTTGGGGCATATAATTCACCCCTCCACTTT; cdr3_aa: CASSFGAYNSPLHF
clone_size: few; d_call: -; j_call: TRBJ2-3; v_call: TRBV3-1/TRBV3-2; cdr3_nt: TGTGCCAGCAGCCCTTGGGACTCCCCAGATACGCAGTATTTT; cdr3_aa: CASSPWDSPDTQYF
clone_size: once; d_call: -; j_call: TRBJ2-1; v_call: TRBV6-5; cdr3_nt: TGTGCCAGCATACTGGGACATCTCAACCCGGCACAGCAGTTCTTC; cdr3_aa: CASILGHLNPAQQFF
clone_size: -; d_call: TRBD1; j_call: TRBJ2-4; v_call: TRBV3-1/TRBV3-2; cdr3_nt: TGTGCCAGCAGCCGGACGGGACAGGGTGTTGGTCCGGCCAAAAACATTCAGTACTTC; cdr3_aa: CASSRTGQGVGPAKNIQYF
clone_size: -; d_call: -; j_call: TRBJ1-1; v_call: TRBV5-1; cdr3_nt: TGCGCCAGCAGCTTGTTCGCGGGAAACACTGAAGCTTTCTTT; cdr3_aa: CASSLFAGNTEAFF
clone_size: -; d_call: -; j_call: TRBJ1-5; v_call: TRBV15; cdr3_nt: TGTGCCACCAGCAGACCATATGGACAGCTCCTTGGGGAGCCCCAGCATTTT; cdr3_aa: CATSRPYGQLLGEPQHF
clone_size: few; d_call: -; j_call: TRBJ2-7; v_call: TRBV7-7; cdr3_nt: TGTGCTAGCAGAGCGTCTCCGCACAGGCTTGGCTACGAGCAGTACTTC; cdr3_aa: CASRASPHRLGYEQYF
clone_size: -; d_call: TRBD1; j_call: TRBJ2-7; v_call: TRBV11-2; cdr3_nt: TGTGCCAGCAGCCCCATCTCTCGAGCAAGGGACAGCTCCTACGAGCAGTACTTC; cdr3_aa: CASSPISRARDSSYEQYF